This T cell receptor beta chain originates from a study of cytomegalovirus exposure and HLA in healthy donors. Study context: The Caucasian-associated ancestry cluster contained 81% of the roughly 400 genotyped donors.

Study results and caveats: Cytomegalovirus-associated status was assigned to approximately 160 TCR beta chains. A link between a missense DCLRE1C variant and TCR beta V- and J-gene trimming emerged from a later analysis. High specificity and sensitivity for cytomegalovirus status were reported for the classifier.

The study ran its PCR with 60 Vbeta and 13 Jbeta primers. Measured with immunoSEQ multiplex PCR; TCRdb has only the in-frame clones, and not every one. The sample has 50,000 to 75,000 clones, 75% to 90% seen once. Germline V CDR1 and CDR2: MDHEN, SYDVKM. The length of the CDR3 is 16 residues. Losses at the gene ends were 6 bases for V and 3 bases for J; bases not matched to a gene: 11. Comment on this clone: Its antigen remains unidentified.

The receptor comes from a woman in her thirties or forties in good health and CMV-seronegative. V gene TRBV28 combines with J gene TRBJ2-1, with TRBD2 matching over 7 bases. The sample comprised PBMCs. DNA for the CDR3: TGTGCCAGCAGGATGGGCAGGCGGGACTACTACAATGAGCAGTTCTTC. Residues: CASRMGRRDYYNEQFF. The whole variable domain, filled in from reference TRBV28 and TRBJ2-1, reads DVKVTQSSRYLVKRTGEKVFLECVQDMDHENMFWYRQDPGLGLRLIYFSYDVKMKEKGDIPEGYSVSREKKERFSLILESASTNQTSMYLCASRMGRRDYYNEQFFGPGTRLTVL.